The T cell receptor beta chain described here comes from a study of long-term antiretroviral therapy in people with HIV. Study-wide findings and caveats: The blood, collected between about 2003 and 2017, was possibly taken under older ART regimens. Post-ART, diversity grew, though it stayed under transplant donor control levels.

DNA was extracted from about 1-10 million thawed cryopreserved PBMC. CDR1 and CDR2 from the germline V gene are SGHDT and YYEEEE. The CDR3 contains 15 residues. Trimming took 5 bases from V and 6 from J; bases not matched to a gene: 7. Of note for this clone: Its antigen is not known.

The assay, immunoSEQ v3.0, was run at survey level. This table comes from immunoSEQ multiplex PCR, and its TCRdb copy is limited to in-frame clones, with some not included. This sample carries around 26,000 clones, about 80% of them seen once, and the ten largest clones take about 11%. The clonotype originates from a woman aged 40 to 49 with HIV. Here the sequenced sample was unsorted PBMCs, taken 1.1 years before starting antiretroviral therapy. The chain is built from TRBV5-6 and TRBJ2-4, with TRBD2 identical over 11 bases. CDR3 in DNA: TGTGCCAGCAGATTTAACGGACTAGCGGGAAACATTCAGTACTTC. Translating gives CASRFNGLAGNIQYF.